This is a list of T cell receptor beta chains from one sample in a study of blood T cell repertoires in COVID-19. Profiling relied on immunoSEQ multiplex PCR, and the TCRdb table lists in-frame clones only, not all of them. The sample includes roughly 190,000 clones, approximately 90% seen only once; the top ten take around 24%. The material sequenced was PBMCs or T cells enriched from blood (not recorded which). The receptors were sampled from a middle-aged woman in a cohort exposed to, infected with or recovered from COVID-19 (not recorded which). Each CDR3 is given with its conserved first and last residue. A D gene is named only where the DNA matches it firmly. Clone size appears in some rows only: once, few, many, or a class for an expanded clone.

>NA|11|TRBV20-1|NA|TRBJ1-1
CSAVFGTEAFF
TGCAGTGCTGTGTTCGGGACTGAAGCTTTCTTT
>NA|11|TRBV4-1|once|TRBJ2-1
CASHTGGEQFF
TGCGCCAGCCATACCGGCGGTGAGCAGTTCTTC
>NA|13|TRBV6-1|NA|TRBJ1-1
CASSEDTYTEAFF
TGTGCCAGCAGTGAGGACACCTACACTGAAGCTTTCTTT
>NA|14|TRBV10-3|NA|TRBJ1-1
CAIRTRGTPGEAFF
TGTGCCATCAGGACGAGGGGGACACCTGGAGAAGCTTTCTTT
>TRBD1|15|TRBV5-5|few|TRBJ1-5
CASSPSTGNFQPQHF
TGTGCCAGCAGTCCTTCGACAGGGAACTTTCAGCCCCAGCATTTT
>TRBD2|13|TRBV7-9|NA|TRBJ2-7
CASRLAETYEQYF
TGTGCCAGCAGACTAGCGGAAACCTACGAGCAGTACTTC
>NA|16|TRBV10-3|NA|TRBJ2-3
CAISDADGGGTDTQYF
TGTGCCATCAGTGACGCCGACGGGGGAGGCACAGATACGCAGTATTTT
>NA|14|TRBV2|NA|TRBJ2-3
CAHPLREDTDTQYF
TGTGCCCACCCCCTAAGGGAGGACACAGATACGCAGTATTTT
>NA|14|TRBV21-1|NA|TRBJ1-1
CASSNGQLLTKAFF
TGTGCCAGCAGCAACGGACAGCTGCTCACTAAAGCTTTCTTT
>NA|15|TRBV19|NA|TRBJ1-1
CASSIGFSLGTEAFF
TGTGCCAGTAGTATAGGGTTTTCGCTCGGGACAGAAGCTTTCTTT
>NA|13|TRBV2|few|TRBJ2-1
CASSEGVERWEFF
TGTGCCAGCAGTGAAGGGGTCGAGCGATGGGAGTTCTTC
>NA|15|TRBV4-3|NA|TRBJ2-4
CASSPLGGWEDIQYF
TGCGCCAGCAGCCCCCTTGGGGGGTGGGAGGACATTCAGTACTTC
>NA|18|TRBV7-6|NA|TRBJ1-2
CASSFGRAKGYVNYGYTF
TGTGCCAGCAGCTTTGGCAGGGCGAAAGGGTACGTCAACTATGGCTACACCTTC
>NA|11|TRBV3-1/TRBV3-2|few|TRBJ1-3
CASSQGDTIYF
TGTGCCAGCAGCCAAGGAGACACCATATATTTT
>NA|14|TRBV9|NA|TRBJ1-5
CASSAGHQNQPQHF
TGTGCCAGCAGCGCGGGACACCAAAATCAGCCCCAGCATTTT
>TRBD1|18|TRBV27|NA|TRBJ1-6
CASSLSYRTDRGNSPLHF
TGTGCCAGCAGTTTATCGTACCGGACGGACAGGGGAAATTCACCCCTCCACTTT
>TRBD1|15|TRBV29-1|NA|TRBJ2-1
CSVTPDRGASPEQFF
TGCAGCGTAACCCCTGACAGGGGGGCGTCTCCTGAGCAGTTCTTC
>TRBD1|16|TRBV24-1|NA|TRBJ1-4
CATSVRQGATNEKLFF
TGTGCCACCAGTGTCAGACAGGGGGCAACTAATGAAAAACTGTTTTTT
>TRBD1|14|TRBV7-9|NA|TRBJ1-4
CASSLGQANEKLFF
TGTGCCAGCAGCCTCGGACAGGCGAATGAAAAACTGTTTTTT
>TRBD2|16|TRBV6-4|many|TRBJ2-2
CASSDSPSGETGELFF
TGTGCCAGCAGTGACTCGCCTAGCGGGGAAACCGGGGAGCTGTTTTTT
>TRBD2|16|TRBV19|NA|TRBJ2-1
CASSSFGGGSYNEQFF
TGTGCCAGTAGTTCCTTCGGGGGGGGCTCCTACAATGAGCAGTTCTTC
>NA|15|TRBV11-2|NA|TRBJ2-1
CASIPPGHQRNEQFF
TGTGCCAGCATTCCACCGGGACATCAGCGCAATGAGCAGTTCTTC
>TRBD1|17|TRBV5-1|NA|TRBJ2-7
CASSLASFRQGKVEQYF
TGCGCCAGCAGCTTGGCGTCTTTCAGACAGGGAAAGGTCGAGCAGTACTTC
>TRBD1|13|TRBV6-5|NA|TRBJ1-1
CASSFAGGTEAFF
TGTGCCAGCAGTTTCGCAGGGGGCACTGAAGCTTTCTTT
>TRBD2|12|TRBV12-3/TRBV12-4|NA|TRBJ2-5
CASSPLAETQYF
TGTGCCAGCAGTCCACTAGCGGAGACCCAGTACTTC
>TRBD1|16|TRBV10-2|NA|TRBJ1-1
CASRRTGEQRTTEAFF
TGCGCCAGCAGGAGGACAGGGGAACAGCGGACCACTGAAGCTTTCTTT
>TRBD1|15|TRBV9|once|TRBJ1-2
CASSVDGQGNYGYTF
TGTGCCAGCAGCGTAGACGGACAGGGGAACTATGGCTACACCTTC
>TRBD2|17|TRBV4-2|NA|TRBJ2-1
CASSQEGGGAYYNEQFF
TGTGCCAGCAGCCAAGAGGGCGGGGGGGCTTACTACAATGAGCAGTTCTTC
>TRBD2|16|TRBV6-5|few|TRBJ2-2
CASCWTSGSLSGELFF
TGTGCCAGCTGTTGGACTAGCGGGAGTTTATCCGGGGAGCTGTTTTTT
>TRBD1|16|TRBV6-1|many|TRBJ2-3
CASSEAPGTGGDTQYF
TGTGCCAGCAGTGAAGCGCCCGGGACAGGGGGGGATACGCAGTATTTT
>NA|14|TRBV7-6|many|TRBJ2-2
CASSLGGNTGELFF
TGTGCCAGCAGCTTAGGCGGTAACACCGGGGAGCTGTTTTTT
>NA|11|TRBV20-1|NA|TRBJ2-7
CSARTGSEQYF
TGCAGTGCTAGGACCGGGTCCGAGCAGTACTTC
>NA|16|TRBV7-2|NA|TRBJ1-2
CASSYRQNHPSYGYTF
TGTGCCAGCAGCTACAGACAGAACCACCCTTCCTATGGCTACACCTTC
>NA|13|TRBV11-3|NA|TRBJ2-4
CASSPYSKNIQYF
TGTGCCAGCAGCCCCTATAGCAAAAACATTCAGTACTTC
>TRBD2|15|TRBV4-3|NA|TRBJ2-7
CASSLWGGLVGEQYF
TGCGCCAGCAGCCTCTGGGGGGGTCTCGTGGGCGAGCAGTACTTC
>TRBD1|16|TRBV4-1|once|TRBJ1-3
CASSAWQGASGNTIYF
TGCGCCAGCAGCGCTTGGCAGGGGGCCTCTGGAAACACCATATATTTT
>NA|13|TRBV4-3|NA|TRBJ1-1
CASSQDLYTEAFF
TGCGCCAGCAGCCAAGATCTGTACACTGAAGCTTTCTTT
>TRBD1|14|TRBV19|NA|TRBJ1-1
CASSSTGLSTEAFF
TGTGCCAGTAGTTCGACAGGGCTAAGCACTGAAGCTTTCTTT
>NA|14|TRBV27|NA|TRBJ1-4
CASSSDSYGEKLFF
TGTGCCAGCAGTTCGGACAGTTACGGTGAAAAACTGTTTTTT
>NA|14|TRBV6-5|once|TRBJ2-2
CASSLSGGTGELFF
TGTGCCAGCAGTTTGAGTGGAGGGACCGGGGAGCTGTTTTTT